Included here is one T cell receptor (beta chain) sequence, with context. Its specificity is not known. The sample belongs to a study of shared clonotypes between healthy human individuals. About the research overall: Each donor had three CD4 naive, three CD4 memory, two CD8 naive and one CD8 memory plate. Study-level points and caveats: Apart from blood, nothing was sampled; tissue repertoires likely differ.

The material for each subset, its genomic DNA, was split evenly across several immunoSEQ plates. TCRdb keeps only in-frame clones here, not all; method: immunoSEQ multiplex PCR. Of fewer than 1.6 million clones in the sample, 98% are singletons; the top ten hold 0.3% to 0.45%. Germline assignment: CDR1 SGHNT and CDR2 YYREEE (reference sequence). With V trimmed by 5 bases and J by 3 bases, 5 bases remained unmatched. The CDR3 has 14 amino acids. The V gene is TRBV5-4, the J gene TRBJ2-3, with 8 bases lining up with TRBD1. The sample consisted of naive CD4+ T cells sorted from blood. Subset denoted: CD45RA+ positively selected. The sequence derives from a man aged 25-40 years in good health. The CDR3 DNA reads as TGTGCCAGCAGTCCGGGACAGGTAACAGATACGCAGTATTTT. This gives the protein CASSPGQVTDTQYF.